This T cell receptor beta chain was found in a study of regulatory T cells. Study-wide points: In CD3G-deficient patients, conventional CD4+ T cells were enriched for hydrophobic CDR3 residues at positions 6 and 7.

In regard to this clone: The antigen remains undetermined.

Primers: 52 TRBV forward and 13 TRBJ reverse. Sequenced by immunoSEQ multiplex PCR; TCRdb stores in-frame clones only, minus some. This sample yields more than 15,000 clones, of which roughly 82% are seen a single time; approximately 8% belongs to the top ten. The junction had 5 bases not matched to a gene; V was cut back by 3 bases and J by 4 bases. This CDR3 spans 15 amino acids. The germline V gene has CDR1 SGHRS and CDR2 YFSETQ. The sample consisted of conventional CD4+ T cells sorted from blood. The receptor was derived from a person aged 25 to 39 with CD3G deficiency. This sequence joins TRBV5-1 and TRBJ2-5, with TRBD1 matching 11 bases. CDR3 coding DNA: TGCGCCAGCAGCTCGGGACAGGGGGTAACAGAGACCCAGTACTTC. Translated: CASSSGQGVTETQYF.